This is a list of T cell receptor beta chains from one sample in a study of blood T cell repertoires in COVID-19. Sequenced by immunoSEQ multiplex PCR; TCRdb stores in-frame clones only, minus some. The table has about 52,000 clones, 81% seen once; the top ten hold about 27%. Sample: peripheral blood. The receptor source for this set is an elderly woman with COVID-19, enrolled during active disease. CDR3s include the opening cysteine and the closing phenylalanine or tryptophan. The D gene is left open where the match is weak. Where a row states a size, it is once, few, many or the class of an expanded clone; other rows omit it.

v_call	d_call	clone_size	j_call	cdr3_nt	cdr3_aa
TRBV19	TRBD2	NA	TRBJ2-1	TGTGCCAGTAGTACCCCTTTAGCGGGAGTGGTCTATGAGCAGTTCTTC	CASSTPLAGVVYEQFF
TRBV6-1	NA	NA	TRBJ1-1	TGTGCCAGCAGTGAGAAAGGGGTTGCCGGTGGTGGAGCTTTCTTT	CASSEKGVAGGGAFF
TRBV7-9	TRBD2	NA	TRBJ2-1	TGTGCCAGCAGCCCCGCTGGACTAGCGGGAGGGAACGAGCAGTTCTTC	CASSPAGLAGGNEQFF
TRBV9	TRBD2	NA	TRBJ2-2	TGTGCCAGCAGCGTAGGACTAGCGGCGAACACCGGGGAGCTGTTTTTT	CASSVGLAANTGELFF
TRBV3-1/TRBV3-2	TRBD1	NA	TRBJ2-5	TGTGCCAGCAGCCGAGACAGGGTGGAGACCCAGTACTTC	CASSRDRVETQYF
TRBV11-2	NA	NA	TRBJ2-7	TGTGCCAGCAGACCCCCGGGAACCTACGAGCAGTACTTC	CASRPPGTYEQYF
TRBV3-1/TRBV3-2	NA	few	TRBJ2-7	TGTGCCAGCAGCCTGGGTGAGGCGGCGCAGTACTTC	CASSLGEAAQYF
TRBV5-1	TRBD1	NA	TRBJ2-3	TGCGCCAGCAGCTTGGGGACAGGCACTAGCACAGATACGCAGTATTTT	CASSLGTGTSTDTQYF
TRBV9	TRBD1	once	TRBJ1-1	TGTGCCAGCACCGTCGGGACAGGGGGAACTGAAGCTTTCTTT	CASTVGTGGTEAFF
TRBV2	TRBD1	NA	TRBJ1-2	TGTGCCAGCAGTGAATTCCCCAGACTACAGGGGGCGCAAGGCTATGGCTACACCTTC	CASSEFPRLQGAQGYGYTF
TRBV7-9	TRBD2	NA	TRBJ2-3	TGTGCCAGCAGCGGGAGCGGGAGGGCCGATACGCAGTATTTT	CASSGSGRADTQYF
TRBV30	NA	NA	TRBJ2-7	TGTGCCTGGAGTGGGACAGTCAGAGGTGAGCAGTACTTC	CAWSGTVRGEQYF
TRBV30	TRBD2	NA	TRBJ2-5	TGTGCCTGGAGTTACGGGGGGCTAGCGGGACAAGAGACCCAGTACTTC	CAWSYGGLAGQETQYF
TRBV2	TRBD2	NA	TRBJ2-2	TGTGCCAGCACTCCGGGACTAGCCAACTCGAACACCGGGGAGCTGTTTTTT	CASTPGLANSNTGELFF
TRBV2	TRBD2	NA	TRBJ2-7	TGTGCCAACAGTGAAGCGCGTCTAGCGGGAGGTTACGAGCAGTACTTC	CANSEARLAGGYEQYF
TRBV5-1	NA	NA	TRBJ2-2	TGCGCCAGCAGCTTGGAGGTGGGGCCGGGCGGGGAGCTGTTTTTT	CASSLEVGPGGELFF
TRBV5-1	TRBD1	NA	TRBJ2-7	TGCGCCAGCAGCAGAACCGGGACAGGGGGCGAGGAGCAGTACTTC	CASSRTGTGGEEQYF
TRBV28	NA	NA	TRBJ2-3	TGTGCCAGCAGTTTATCCGCGGGCCTAGGGCCAGATACGCAGTATTTT	CASSLSAGLGPDTQYF
TRBV15	NA	NA	TRBJ1-5	TGTGCCACCAGCGGGGAACAGGTTCAGCCCCAGCATTTT	CATSGEQVQPQHF
TRBV24-1	TRBD2	NA	TRBJ2-1	TGTGCCACCAGTGACCCTAGCGGGAGCAAGATCGATGAGCAGTTCTTC	CATSDPSGSKIDEQFF
TRBV7-9	NA	NA	TRBJ1-6	TGTGCCAGCAGCTTAGGCAGGGACATTTATAATTCACCCCTCCACTTT	CASSLGRDIYNSPLHF
TRBV6-5	TRBD2	NA	TRBJ2-7	TGTGCCAGCAGTTACTCGGGGGGGGGAGAGCAGTACTTC	CASSYSGGGEQYF
TRBV7-9	NA	NA	TRBJ2-3	TGTGCCACCCACGCTGGCGGGCCCAGGGATACGCAGTATTTT	CATHAGGPRDTQYF
TRBV19	TRBD1	NA	TRBJ2-2	TGTGCCAGTAGTGCCCAGGACAGGGTTCCCGGGGAGCTGTTTTTT	CASSAQDRVPGELFF
TRBV4-1	NA	NA	TRBJ1-5	TGCGCCAGCAGCCAAGTCTTCGGTGGGCCCCAGCATTTT	CASSQVFGGPQHF
TRBV9	NA	NA	TRBJ1-6	TGTGCCAGCAGCGTAGTTTGGCAGGGTAATTCACCCCTCCACTTT	CASSVVWQGNSPLHF
TRBV6-6	NA	NA	TRBJ2-1	TGTGCCAGCAGTTTAGAAATGAACAGGGCCGGTGAGCAGTTCTTC	CASSLEMNRAGEQFF
TRBV2	TRBD2	NA	TRBJ2-2	TGTGCCAGCAGTGTGCCCGGGACTAGCGACACCGGGGAGCTGTTTTTT	CASSVPGTSDTGELFF
TRBV6-5	NA	NA	TRBJ2-2	TGTGCCAGCAGTCCCGTTCCGAACACCGGGGAGCTGTTTTTT	CASSPVPNTGELFF
TRBV7-8	NA	NA	TRBJ2-7	TGTGCCAGCAGCCAGCGGGCATCCTACGAGCAGTACTTC	CASSQRASYEQYF
TRBV19	TRBD1	NA	TRBJ1-5	TGTGCCAGTAGTATCCCAGGGGGTGGTCAGCCCCAGCATTTT	CASSIPGGGQPQHF
TRBV30	NA	NA	TRBJ2-1	TGTGCCTGGGCAGGTGGGAGGTTAAATGAGCAGTTCTTC	CAWAGGRLNEQFF
TRBV13	TRBD2	NA	TRBJ2-3	TGTGCCAGCAGCTATAGCGGGAGGGCCGCAGATACGCAGTATTTT	CASSYSGRAADTQYF
TRBV14	NA	NA	TRBJ2-5	TGTGCCAGCAGCCAAGGGGCCGAGACCCAGTACTTC	CASSQGAETQYF
TRBV18	NA	few	TRBJ1-5	TGTGCCAGCTCCTATAATGCGGGGGGAGATCAGCCCCAGCATTTT	CASSYNAGGDQPQHF
TRBV9	TRBD1	NA	TRBJ1-3	TGTGCCAGCAGCGTAGAAGGGACAGGGCTATTATTGTCTGGAAACACCATATATTTT	CASSVEGTGLLLSGNTIYF
TRBV6-6	TRBD2	once	TRBJ2-3	TGTGCCAGCAGGGGAGCGGGAGGATCGGATACGCAGTATTTT	CASRGAGGSDTQYF
TRBV18	NA	NA	TRBJ2-1	TGTGCCAGCTCACTCGGGTTGTTTGGGTTCTTC	CASSLGLFGFF
TRBV19	NA	NA	TRBJ2-5	TGTGCCAGTAGTATCATGGAGACCCAGTACTTC	CASSIMETQYF
TRBV6-5	TRBD1	once	TRBJ1-2	TGTGCCAGCAGTTTGGGACAGGGGGTTGGGTATGGCTACACCTTC	CASSLGQGVGYGYTF
TRBV18	NA	NA	TRBJ1-1	TGTGCCAGCTCAGCGGACAGCCTCATGAACACTGAAGCTTTCTTT	CASSADSLMNTEAFF
TRBV7-7	NA	NA	TRBJ2-1	TGTGCTAGCAGCTTAGCGCATTCAGCCTACAATGAGCAGTTCTTC	CASSLAHSAYNEQFF
TRBV6-5	TRBD2	NA	TRBJ2-7	TGTGCCAGCAGGGGACTAATAGCGGGAAGGGGCGAGCAGTACTTC	CASRGLIAGRGEQYF
TRBV28	NA	NA	TRBJ1-5	TGTGCCAGCAGTCCCCTGGGACTCGGTCAGCCCCAGCATTTT	CASSPLGLGQPQHF
TRBV2	NA	NA	TRBJ1-5	TGTGCCAGCAGGCAGGGGTTAGGCAATCAGCCCCAGCATTTT	CASRQGLGNQPQHF
TRBV19	NA	NA	TRBJ1-5	TGTGCCAGTAGTAATGGGTGGCCGGGGAGTCAGCCCCAGCATTTT	CASSNGWPGSQPQHF
TRBV29-1	NA	NA	TRBJ2-1	TGCAGCGTTGAAGAACAGTTCTACAATGAGCAGTTCTTC	CSVEEQFYNEQFF
TRBV19	NA	NA	TRBJ1-1	TGTGCCAGTAGTATCGGGTCCATACTGAACACTGAAGCTTTCTTT	CASSIGSILNTEAFF
TRBV9	TRBD2	NA	TRBJ2-7	TGTGCCAGCAGCCAGAGCGGGGGAGGATACGAGCAGTACTTC	CASSQSGGGYEQYF
TRBV24-1	TRBD2	once	TRBJ2-1	TGTGCCACCAGTGCAACTCCCGGGACTAGTCCGGGTTCGGGGTACAATGAGCAGTTCTTC	CATSATPGTSPGSGYNEQFF
TRBV10-3	TRBD2	NA	TRBJ2-1	TGTGCCATACAAAGCGGGAGCGGCAATGAGCAGTTCTTC	CAIQSGSGNEQFF
TRBV5-1	TRBD1	NA	TRBJ1-2	TGCGCCAGCAGCTTTGACAGGGGGCTGGGCTACACCTTC	CASSFDRGLGYTF
TRBV6-2/TRBV6-3	TRBD2	NA	TRBJ2-3	TGTGCCAGCAGTTACGTGTCTAGCGGGAGCACAGATACGCAGTATTTT	CASSYVSSGSTDTQYF